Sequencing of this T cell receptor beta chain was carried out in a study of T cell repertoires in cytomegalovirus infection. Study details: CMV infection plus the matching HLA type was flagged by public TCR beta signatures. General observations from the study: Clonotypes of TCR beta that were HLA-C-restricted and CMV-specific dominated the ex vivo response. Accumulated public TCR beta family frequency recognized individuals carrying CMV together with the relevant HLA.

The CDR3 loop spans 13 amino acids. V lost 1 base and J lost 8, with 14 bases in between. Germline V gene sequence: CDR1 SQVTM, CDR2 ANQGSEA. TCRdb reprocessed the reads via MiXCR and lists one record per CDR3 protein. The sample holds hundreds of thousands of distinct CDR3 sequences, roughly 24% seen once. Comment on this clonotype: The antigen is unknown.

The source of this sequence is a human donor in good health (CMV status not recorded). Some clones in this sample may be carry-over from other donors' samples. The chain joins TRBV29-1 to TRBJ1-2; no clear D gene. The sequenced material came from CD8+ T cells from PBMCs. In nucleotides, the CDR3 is TGCAGCGTTGAAGGAGGCAGGAAGAGGGGCTACACCTTC. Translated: CSVEGGRKRGYTF.